This T cell receptor beta chain was retrieved from a study of shared clonotypes between healthy human individuals. Replicate PCRs from sorted subsets contained approximately 220 ng DNA, which is approximately 30,000 T cell genomes. TCRdb's table, derived via immunoSEQ multiplex PCR, lists solely in-frame clones and lacks some. The sample comprises approximately 530,000 clones, roughly 95% of which are singletons, and 0.055% to 0.075% rests with the top ten. This clonotype originated in a woman aged 30 to 39 in good health. The sequenced sample consisted of naive CD4+ T cells sorted from blood. The subset is: CD45RA+ positively selected.

Here the CDR3 DNA reads TGTGCCAGCACCGGGACAGGGACTGGAAACACCATATATTTT. This sequence encodes CASTGTGTGNTIYF. This chain joins TRBV28 and TRBJ1-3; 9 bases fit TRBD1. Germline CDR1 MDHEN, CDR2 SYDVKM. CDR3 length equals 14 residues. Trimming removed 7 bases from V and 2 bases from J; junction bases left unmatched: 3.